This passage covers 13 T cell receptor beta chains from one sample sequenced in a study of blood T cell repertoires in COVID-19. Clones were sequenced by immunoSEQ multiplex PCR, and TCRdb holds only the in-frame ones, with some missing. The sample yields some 200,000 clones, about 86% seen once. The sequenced material came from peripheral blood. These receptors originate from a woman in her 70s with acute or convalescent COVID-19.

The chain links TRBV5-5 to TRBJ1-6; TRBD1 might be the D (6 bases). CDR1 is SGHKS, CDR2 YYEKEE, per germline (reference sequence). V lost 0 bases, J lost 7 bases, and 14 bases lay in between. The CDR3 is 16 residues long. As DNA, the CDR3 is TGTGCCAGCAGCTTGGAGGTCAGCAGGGGAAATTCACCCCTCCACTTT. This encodes CASSLEVSRGNSPLHF.

A few counts support this clone. V usage is TRBV21-1 and J usage is TRBJ1-2. TRBV21-1 is a pseudogene segment. The CDR3 is 17 residues long. The CDR3 loop reads CASSNHSTSKMPYGYTF. The CDR3 coding sequence is TGTGCCAGCAGCAACCATAGCACATCGAAAATGCCTTATGGCTACACCTTC.

The chain has TRBV6-4 and TRBJ1-2; no firm D call. CDR3 length: 15 amino acids. The germline V gene encodes CDR1 MRHNA and CDR2 SNTAGT. Trimming took off 4 bases at V and 8 bases at J, with 20 bases between the two ends. The CDR3 DNA sequence: TGTGCCAGCAGTGGCGACTTTAGCGGCCCTGGAGGCTACACCTTC. Translated: CASSGDFSGPGGYTF.

V gene TRBV3-1 (or the pseudogene TRBV3-2) combines with J gene TRBJ1-1, with a weak D call TRBD1 (5 bases). Germline lookup yields CDR1 LGHDT and CDR2 YNNKEL (reference sequence). Trimming cost V 5 bases and J 1 base, with 14 bases left between them. CDR3 length equals 15 residues. The CDR3 spells CASSSLGGANTEAFF. CDR3 in DNA: TGTGCCAGCAGCTCCCTCGGCGGGGCGAACACTGAAGCTTTCTTT.

V gene TRBV12-3 or TRBV12-4 combines with J gene TRBJ1-1, with D possibly matching TRBD1 (5 bases). V lost 5 bases and J 6 bases, leaving 13 bases between the germline ends. The CDR3 runs 13 residues. The DNA for the CDR3 is TGTGCCAGCAGTCTAGGACACCAGGCTGAAGCTTTCTTT. Its protein product is CASSLGHQAEAFF.

The chain combines TRBV7-2 with TRBJ1-3, with D unresolved. This CDR3 region has 14 residues. The V gene's germline CDR1 is SGHTA and CDR2 FQGNSA. The ends were cut back, 4 bases at V and 3 bases at J, with 10 bases in the middle. CDR3 loop: CASSSHLIGNTIYF. The CDR3 nucleotides read TGTGCCAGCAGCTCACACCTTATTGGAAACACCATATATTTT.

The chain combines TRBV27 with TRBJ2-2; maybe TRBD1 (5 bases). The V and J ends lost 2 bases and 4 bases respectively, with 8 bases between them. The CDR3 sequence is 14 residues long. Germline V CDR1 and CDR2: MNHEY, SMNVEV (reference sequence). CDR3 DNA: TGTGCCAGCAGTTTAAGGGGATTCACCGGGGAGCTGTTTTTT. Translating it yields CASSLRGFTGELFF.

The chain uses TRBV5-1 and TRBJ2-1; D unclear. The length of the CDR3 is 14 residues. Trimming cost V 1 base and J 0 bases, with 5 bases left between them. The germline gives CDR1 SGHRS, CDR2 YFSETQ. CDR3 sequence reads: CASSLLSSYNEQFF. The CDR3 DNA follows: TGCGCCAGCAGCTTGCTGAGCTCCTACAATGAGCAGTTCTTC.

The rearrangement uses TRBV6-5 and TRBJ2-3; 10 positions match TRBD2. The CDR3 has 16 residues. Germline assignment: CDR1 MNHEY and CDR2 SVGAGI. With 2 bases clipped from V and 8 bases from J, the junction kept 10 bases outside the gene matches. CDR3 amino acids: CASSYPSGSGAGTQYF. The CDR3 DNA reads as TGTGCCAGCAGTTACCCTAGCGGGAGTGGGGCAGGTACGCAGTATTTT.

This chain joins TRBV9 and TRBJ2-3, with a tentative D call TRBD2 (8 bases). Looked up from germline, CDR1 is SGDLS and CDR2 is YYNGEE. Trimming removed 4 bases at V and 3 bases at J, with 18 bases between. The CDR3 runs to 16 residues. CDR3 amino acids: CASSSRGAGGTDTQYF. DNA for the CDR3: TGTGCCAGCAGCTCCAGGGGGGCGGGAGGTACAGATACGCAGTATTTT. The full variable domain, its missing parts supplied by reference TRBV9 and TRBJ2-3, is DSGVTQTPKHLITATGQRVTLRCSPRSGDLSVYWYQQSLDQGLQFLIQYYNGEERAKGNILERFSAQQFPDLHSELNLSSLELGDSALYFCASSSRGAGGTDTQYFGPGTRLTVL.

This clone was seen more than once but under ten times. V usage is TRBV5-1 and J usage is TRBJ1-4; D might be TRBD1 (5 bases). V was shortened by 0 bases and J by 4 bases, with 10 bases between the two germline ends. The CDR3 contains 15 residues. Germline V gene sequence: CDR1 SGHRS, CDR2 YFSETQ. CDR3 loop: CASSLAPTVNEKLFF. CDR3 coding DNA: TGCGCCAGCAGCTTGGCCCCGACAGTTAATGAAAAACTGTTTTTT.

This clone has only one observation. CDR3 region: CSVSQGFTTQYF. CDR3 nucleotides: TGCAGCGTATCACAGGGGTTTACGACCCAGTACTTC. This chain connects TRBV29-1 to TRBJ2-5; the match to TRBD1 covers 7 bases. The CDR3 is 12 residues long. Per germline, CDR1 SQVTM and CDR2 ANQGSEA. The ends lost 6 bases at V and 7 bases at J; junction bases unmatched: 8.

J is TRBJ1-1 and V is TRBV5-6; D unclear. The CDR3 contains 15 residues. Germline CDR1 is SGHDT and CDR2 is YYEEEE. V lost 4 bases to trimming and J lost 0 bases, with 13 bases between them. CDR3 nucleotides: TGTGCCAGCAGCGCTAGACCGGCTATGAACACTGAAGCTTTCTTT. Protein sequence: CASSARPAMNTEAFF.